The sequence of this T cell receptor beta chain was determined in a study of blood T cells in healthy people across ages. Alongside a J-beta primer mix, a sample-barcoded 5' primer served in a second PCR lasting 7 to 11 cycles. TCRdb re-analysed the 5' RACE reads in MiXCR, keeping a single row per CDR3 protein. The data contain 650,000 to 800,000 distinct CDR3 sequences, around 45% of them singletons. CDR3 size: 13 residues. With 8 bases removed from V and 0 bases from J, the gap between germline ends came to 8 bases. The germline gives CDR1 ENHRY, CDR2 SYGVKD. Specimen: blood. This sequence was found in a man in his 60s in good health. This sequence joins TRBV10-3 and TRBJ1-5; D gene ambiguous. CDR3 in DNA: TGTGCCATCGGCGGAACTAGCAATCAGCCCCAGCATTTT. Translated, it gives CAIGGTSNQPQHF.